The 31 T cell receptor beta chains below come from one sample, sequenced in a study of Ad26.COV2.S vaccination and SARS-CoV-2 variants (dated by TCRdb to the early 2020s). The treatment or condition label corresponds to: 19 received Ad26.COV2.S at low or high dose, single or two shots; several received placebo; per-sample allocation not given. For vaccine and placebo recipients, the sequenced repertoires came from samples collected on day 63 after the first injection. Library prep was done by the immunoSEQ multiplex PCR assay. TCRdb limited this immuneACCESS table to in-frame rearrangements with V and J called. A share of clones is missing; checked studies link under half to unresolved V genes, and the rest is unexplained. The sample has some 460,000 clones on record, about 89% of them singletons. The top ten hold around 1.8% of the sample. Here the sequenced sample was peripheral blood, taken in a trial of Ad26.COV2.S vaccine versus placebo. The receptors come from a person aged 18 to 65 who received the Ad26.COV2.S COVID-19 vaccine or a placebo.

The chain is built from TRBV13 and TRBJ2-1; 10 positions agree with TRBD2. This CDR3 region has 15 residues. Trimming at V came to 0 bases and at J to 5 bases, leaving 1 base not matched to a gene. CDR1 is PRHDT, CDR2 FYEKMQ, per germline (reference sequence). CDR3 in amino acids: CASSLGAGGHNEQFF. Written as DNA, the CDR3 is TGTGCCAGCAGCTTAGGAGCGGGGGGGCACAATGAGCAGTTCTTC.

The chain recombines TRBV4-3 with TRBJ2-2; D gene unclear. Germline V gene sequence: CDR1 LGHNA, CDR2 YSLEER. V lost 6 bases and J lost 0, with 8 bases in between. The CDR3 length is 14 residues. Written as DNA, the CDR3 is TGCGCCAGCAGAGTCAGCGCGAACACCGGGGAGCTGTTTTTT. It specifies CASRVSANTGELFF.

The chain uses TRBV18 and TRBJ2-2; D not certain. V lost 2 bases and J 2 bases, leaving 9 bases between the germline ends. Looked up from germline, CDR1 is KGHSH and CDR2 is LQKENI. The CDR3 has 15 amino acids. This CDR3 reads CASSPRAANTGELFF. Here the CDR3 DNA reads TGTGCCAGCTCACCAAGGGCAGCCAACACCGGGGAGCTGTTTTTT. Using reference TRBV18 and TRBJ2-2 for the parts outside the CDR3, the full variable domain is NAGVMQNPRHLVRRRGQEARLRCSPMKGHSHVYWYRQLPEEGLKFMVYLQKENIIDESGMPKERFSAEFPKEGPSILRIQQVVRGDSAAYFCASSPRAANTGELFFGEGSRLTVL.

This clone is a singleton in its sample. V is TRBV11-2 and J is TRBJ2-7; TRBD1 agrees at 8 bases. CDR1 and CDR2 (germline): SGHAT, FQNNGV. The junction had 6 bases not matched to a gene; V was cut back by 1 base and J by 4 bases. There are 15 residues in the CDR3. CDR3 in amino acids: CASSLGVQGGYEQYF. In DNA form, the CDR3 reads TGTGCCAGCAGCTTAGGGGTACAGGGGGGATACGAGCAGTACTTC.

This chain joins TRBV4-1 and TRBJ2-3; D is undetermined. V lost 4 bases and J lost 0, with 17 bases in between. The CDR3 runs to 17 residues. CDR1 and CDR2 from the germline V gene are MGHRA and YSYEKL. The CDR3 bases are TGCGCCAGCAGCCGGTTATTAGTTGGCATCAGCACAGATACGCAGTATTTT. Residues: CASSRLLVGISTDTQYF.

V and J are TRBV30 and TRBJ2-3, with TRBD1 matching 10 bases. Germline lookup yields CDR1 GTSNPN and CDR2 SVGIG (reference sequence). The CDR3 is made up of 16 amino acids. Unmatched junction bases numbered 6, after V lost 0 bases and J lost 3 bases. For the CDR3, the DNA is TGTGCCTGGAGTGTACCGACAGGGGGCCGTACAGATACGCAGTATTTT. This translates into CAWSVPTGGRTDTQYF.

J is TRBJ1-1 and V is TRBV28, with TRBD1 as a possible D gene (5 bases). V lost 4 bases, J lost 10 bases, and 13 bases lay in between. In germline, CDR1 is MDHEN, CDR2 SYDVKM. The CDR3 runs 12 residues. The DNA of the CDR3 is TGTGCCAGCAGTTGGATTCCAGGGTTAGCTTTCTTT. Its translation is CASSWIPGLAFF.

CDR3 in DNA: TGTGCCAGCAGCTTAATAGGGACTAGCGGGAGCACAGATACGCAGTATTTT. This gives the protein CASSLIGTSGSTDTQYF. V is TRBV7-3 and J is TRBJ2-3, with 12 bases aligning to TRBD2. The CDR3 is made up of 17 amino acids. V trimming: 1 base; J trimming: 0 bases; junction bases outside the gene matches: 2. Germline values: CDR1 SGHTA, CDR2 FQGTGA.

This chain connects TRBV13 to TRBJ2-3, with D unresolved. V shed 4 bases and J shed 2 bases, with 13 bases lying between them. The CDR3 covers 15 residues. Germline CDR1 is PRHDT and CDR2 is FYEKMQ (reference sequence). CDR3 amino acids: CASSSLATTTDTQYF. In DNA form, the CDR3 reads TGTGCCAGCAGCTCCTTGGCCACTACCACAGATACGCAGTATTTT.

The J gene is TRBJ1-3, the V gene TRBV7-2; D uncertain. Germline V CDR1 and CDR2: SGHTA, FQGNSA. CDR3 length: 15 amino acids. Trimming pared 6 bases from V and 7 bases from J, leaving 19 bases between. As DNA, the CDR3 is TGTGCCAGCAGTCTCGTTTTTAGCGTCGCGAACACCATATATTTT. Its protein is CASSLVFSVANTIYF.

J is TRBJ2-7 and V is TRBV6-5, with TRBD1 matching over 7 bases. CDR3 size: 13 residues. V dropped 5 bases and J dropped 7; count of bases not matched to a gene: 8. The germline V gene has CDR1 MNHEY and CDR2 SVGAGI. The CDR3 sequence is CASSTTGIGEQYF. The CDR3 DNA reads TGTGCCAGCAGTACGACAGGGATAGGTGAGCAGTACTTC.

A few counts support this clone. The rearrangement links TRBV10-2 to TRBJ2-7; D is ambiguous. CDR3 length: 12 amino acids. Germline CDR1 reads WSHSY; CDR2 reads SAAADI. V was pared by 4 bases and J by 0 bases, with 4 bases between. CDR3 DNA: TGCGCCAGCAGTGCCATCTCCTACGAGCAGTACTTC. It translates to CASSAISYEQYF.

The rearrangement links TRBV5-1 to TRBJ2-5, with 12 nucleotides matching TRBD2. The V gene's germline CDR1 is SGHRS and CDR2 YFSETQ. The CDR3 contains 15 residues. Trimming took 4 bases from V and 2 from J; bases not matched to a gene: 3. The DNA for the CDR3 is TGCGCCAGCAGCCACACTAGCGGGGGGCAAGAGACCCAGTACTTC. Its translation: CASSHTSGGQETQYF.

V gene TRBV7-2 combines with J gene TRBJ2-7; 11 bases line up with TRBD2. CDR1 is SGHTA and CDR2 is FQGNSA in the germline V gene. The CDR3 is 16 amino acids. V gave up 1 base and J gave up 2 bases; unmatched junction bases: 4. DNA of the CDR3: TGTGCCAGCAGCTTAGGCGGGACTAGCGGAACCTACGAGCAGTACTTC. It specifies CASSLGGTSGTYEQYF.

The chain is built from TRBV7-6 and TRBJ2-1; no firm D call. The CDR3 consists of 13 residues. The V end lost 5 bases, the J end lost 10 bases, and 15 bases lay between the germline ends. The germline V gene encodes CDR1 SGHVS and CDR2 FNYEAQ. CDR3 in DNA: TGTGCCAGCAGCCCTCTGGGGTTGGCAGAGCAGTTCTTC. It specifies CASSPLGLAEQFF.

The V and J genes are TRBV5-1 and TRBJ2-3; TRBD1 is a possible D gene (5 bases). V was trimmed by 0 bases and J by 4 bases, leaving 15 bases between them. The CDR3 is made up of 16 amino acids. Per the germline V gene, CDR1 is SGHRS and CDR2 is YFSETQ. CDR3 amino acids: CASSLAPPGRADTQYF. The CDR3, as DNA: TGCGCCAGCAGCTTGGCGCCCCCAGGGCGCGCAGATACGCAGTATTTT.

The J gene is TRBJ1-2, the V gene TRBV29-1, with D unclear. The germline V and J ends were trimmed by 1 base and 4 bases, with 10 bases remaining between them. Germline V lookup: CDR1 SQVTM, CDR2 ANQGSEA. The CDR3 is 13 residues long. DNA for the CDR3: TGCAGCGTTGAAGGGGTGGTGGGCTATGGCTACACCTTC. Its protein is CSVEGVVGYGYTF.

This chain connects TRBV7-6 to TRBJ2-5; 9 bases are shared with TRBD1. CDR1 SGHVS and CDR2 FNYEAQ come from the germline V gene. The CDR3 spans 16 residues. The trim removed 5 bases at V and 1 base at J, leaving 8 bases unmatched. The CDR3 nucleotides are TGTGCCAGCAGCCGTCCCGGGACAGGGTTCCAAGAGACCCAGTACTTC. Amino acid sequence: CASSRPGTGFQETQYF.

This clone is a singleton in its sample. The rearrangement joins TRBV2 to TRBJ1-6; no reliable D call. Germline V gives CDR1 SNHLY, CDR2 FYNNEI. The CDR3 consists of 15 residues. Trimming removed 7 bases from V and 1 base from J, with 11 bases in between. The CDR3 sequence: CASKNPGSYNSPLHF. CDR3 bases: TGTGCCAGCAAGAACCCGGGGTCCTATAATTCACCCCTCCACTTT.

The CDR3 spells CASSRGETQYF. As DNA, the CDR3 is TGTGCCAGCAGCCGAGGAGAGACCCAGTACTTC. The chain recombines TRBV6-5 with TRBJ2-5, with D unresolved. V was trimmed by 6 bases and J by 4 bases, leaving 6 bases between them. The V gene's germline CDR1 is MNHEY and CDR2 SVGAGI. This CDR3 contains 11 residues.

This clone was seen a handful of times. This rearrangement joins TRBV27 to TRBJ1-5; D is undetermined. Trimming took 1 base from V and 0 from J, leaving 4 bases between them. Germline CDR1 is MNHEY and CDR2 is SMNVEV (reference sequence). The length of the CDR3 is 14 residues. The CDR3 sequence: CASSLLSSNQPQHF. The CDR3 coding sequence is TGTGCCAGCAGTTTATTGTCTAGCAATCAGCCCCAGCATTTT.

The genes are TRBV27 and TRBJ2-7; 8 bases are a match to TRBD1. Per the germline V gene, CDR1 is MNHEY and CDR2 is SMNVEV (reference sequence). V was pared by 6 bases and J by 6 bases, with 10 bases of the junction left unmatched. The CDR3 runs to 14 residues. The CDR3 DNA reads TGTGCCAGCAGAGCCGGGACAGGTCGCATCGAGCAGTACTTC. Protein: CASRAGTGRIEQYF.

The gene calls are TRBV4-1 and TRBJ1-2, with 8 bases fitting TRBD1. CDR1 and CDR2 from the germline V gene are MGHRA and YSYEKL. V was clipped by 0 bases and J by 7 bases; unmatched bases: 4. This CDR3 comprises 14 residues. The CDR3 protein is CASSQDQGASGYTF. DNA of the CDR3: TGCGCCAGCAGCCAAGACCAGGGGGCCAGTGGCTACACCTTC.

The rearrangement uses TRBV30 and TRBJ1-2, with a weak D call TRBD1 (6 bases). The germline V gene encodes CDR1 GTSNPN and CDR2 SVGIG (reference sequence). Trimming cost V 6 bases and J 1 base, with 12 bases left between them. This CDR3 comprises 13 residues. For the CDR3, the DNA is TGTGCCTGTACCGGACAGCTTAACTATGGCTACACCTTC. This gives the protein CACTGQLNYGYTF.

This sequence joins TRBV10-3 and TRBJ1-2; unclear D gene. CDR3 length: 13 residues. CDR1 and CDR2 (germline): ENHRY, SYGVKD. Trimming removed 6 bases from V and 1 base from J, with 9 bases in between. Here the CDR3 DNA reads TGTGCCATCAGGGCAGACCATAACTATGGCTACACCTTC. Translating it yields CAIRADHNYGYTF.

The chain uses TRBV5-5 and TRBJ1-2; tentatively, D is TRBD1 (5 bases). Germline assignment: CDR1 SGHKS and CDR2 YYEKEE (reference sequence). V dropped 4 bases and J dropped 2 bases, with 15 bases sitting between them. The CDR3 runs 15 residues. The DNA of the CDR3 is TGTGCCAGCAGCCTTGACATTTGGGGCAACTATGGCTACACCTTC. Translating gives CASSLDIWGNYGYTF.

A remark on this clone: The junction departs from the called germline gene at one end, perhaps through a read error. This chain joins TRBV14 and TRBJ1-4, with 8 nucleotides matching TRBD1. This CDR3 comprises 17 residues. Per the germline V gene, CDR1 is SGHDN and CDR2 is FVKESK. CDR3 sequence: CASSKDTGGKGHEKLFF. The CDR3 coding sequence is TGTGCCAGCAGCAAAGACACAGGGGGGAAAGGCCATGAAAAACTGTTTTTT.

The rearrangement uses TRBV9 and TRBJ2-2; D is unresolved. The CDR3 contains 18 residues. The ends were cut back, 6 bases at V and 2 bases at J, with 23 bases in the middle. CDR1 and CDR2 (germline): SGDLS, YYNGEE. CDR3 region: CASTHQVGNRSNTGELFF. CDR3 in DNA: TGTGCCAGCACTCACCAAGTGGGGAACCGATCTAACACCGGGGAGCTGTTTTTT.

The J gene is TRBJ2-7, the V gene TRBV11-2; D not certain. This CDR3 has 12 residues. The ends were cut back, 5 bases at V and 6 bases at J, with 11 bases in the middle. From germline, CDR1 is SGHAT and CDR2 FQNNGV. CDR3 loop: CASSLPSPEQYF. The CDR3 nucleotides are TGTGCCAGCAGCCTTCCCTCTCCCGAGCAGTACTTC.

This rearrangement joins TRBV28 to TRBJ2-7, with 9 nucleotides matching TRBD2. This CDR3 spans 14 amino acids. V trimming: 5 bases; J trimming: 2 bases; junction bases outside the gene matches: 4. Germline V gene data show CDR1 as MDHEN and CDR2 as SYDVKM. CDR3 region: CASSEPSGAYEQYF. The CDR3 nucleotides read TGTGCCAGCAGTGAGCCTAGCGGGGCCTACGAGCAGTACTTC.

V gene TRBV3-1 (or the pseudogene TRBV3-2) combines with J gene TRBJ1-5; D is ambiguous. The CDR3 sequence is 14 residues long. Germline CDR1 LGHDT, CDR2 YNNKEL (reference sequence). V lost 3 bases and J 0 bases, leaving 6 bases between the germline ends. CDR3 coding DNA: TGTGCCAGCAGCCAGGCCCATAGCAATCAGCCCCAGCATTTT. As protein: CASSQAHSNQPQHF.